This T cell receptor (beta chain) was observed in a study of shared clonotypes between healthy human individuals. A CD45RA+ naive subset and a CD45RA-negative memory subset were split from CD4+ cells. V was pared by 5 bases and J by 2 bases, with 16 bases between. Germline CDR1 and CDR2: MNHEY and SMNVEV (reference sequence). The CDR3 consists of 15 residues. Sequencing used immunoSEQ multiplex PCR; TCRdb keeps in-frame clones, though not all of them. The table shows about 2.3 million clones, with just under 95% occurring only once. The V call is TRBV27, the J call TRBJ2-7, with a possible D match to TRBD1 (6 bases). This receptor was obtained from a man younger than 30 in good health. Some clones in this sample may be carry-over from other donors' samples. Sequencing used naive CD4+ T cells from PBMCs. This sample's subset: CD45RA+ positively selected. The CDR3: CASSPSGTLPYEQYF. CDR3 nucleotide sequence: TGTGCCAGCAGTCCCTCCGGGACACTACCCTACGAGCAGTACTTC.